The rows below give T cell receptor beta chains drawn from one sample of a study of T cell clones after liver transplantation. The data were produced by immunoSEQ multiplex PCR, yet TCRdb's version contains in-frame clones alone and is incomplete. The top ten clones hold 2.8% of a sample with tens of thousands of clones, around four fifths of them seen once. The source was CD4+ T cells from blood, collected at the 22-month timepoint. These receptors were obtained from a human patient who received a liver transplant. The graft donor may be the source of some T cells. The CDR3 runs from the conserved cysteine through the conserved F or W. D genes are given only for firm matches.

length	V	D	J	CDR3	DNA
16	TRBV13	.	TRBJ2-4	CASSRGQSIAKNIQYF	TGTGCCAGCAGCCGTGGACAGTCAATAGCCAAAAACATTCAGTACTTC
11	TRBV30	.	TRBJ2-3	CAWSDRDLQYF	TGTGCCTGGAGTGATAGGGACTTGCAGTATTTT
17	TRBV5-1	TRBD2	TRBJ2-7	CASSGGLAGEVTYEQYF	TGCGCCAGCAGCGGTGGACTAGCGGGGGAAGTTACCTACGAGCAGTACTTC
16	TRBV7-2	TRBD2	TRBJ2-1	CASSKTSGGAVNEQFF	TGTGCCAGCAGCAAAACTAGCGGGGGGGCCGTCAATGAGCAGTTCTTC
13	TRBV9	.	TRBJ2-7	CASSDLLGDEQYF	TGTGCCAGCAGCGACCTACTAGGCGACGAGCAGTACTTC
13	TRBV19	.	TRBJ2-1	CASSSTRGQEQFF	TGTGCCAGTAGTTCGACTAGGGGACAAGAGCAGTTCTTC
13	TRBV2	.	TRBJ1-1	CASRRTGAYEAFF	TGTGCCAGCAGAAGGACGGGTGCTTATGAAGCTTTCTTT
15	TRBV6-1	.	TRBJ2-2	CASSPRDLNTGELFF	TGTGCCAGCAGTCCGCGGGACCTGAACACCGGGGAGCTGTTTTTT
13	TRBV29-1	.	TRBJ2-6	CSVPVAGANVLTF	TGCAGCGTCCCGGTGGCTGGGGCCAACGTCCTGACTTTC
13	TRBV28	.	TRBJ1-1	CASSGGSDTEAFF	TGTGCCAGCAGCGGGGGTTCGGACACTGAAGCTTTCTTT
15	TRBV5-1	TRBD1	TRBJ2-2	CASSRGQGSVGELFF	TGCGCCAGCAGCAGGGGACAGGGTTCCGTCGGGGAGCTGTTTTTT
16	TRBV11-3	TRBD2	TRBJ2-3	CASRPGGRSGEDTQYF	TGTGCCAGCAGACCAGGCGGGAGGAGTGGAGAAGATACGCAGTATTTT
16	TRBV7-9	.	TRBJ2-7	CASSPLGSAGSYEQYF	TGTGCCAGCAGCCCGCTCGGGTCCGCGGGCTCCTACGAGCAGTACTTC
16	TRBV5-1	TRBD2	TRBJ2-3	CASSDRTSGGVDTQYF	TGCGCCAGCAGCGACCGGACTAGCGGGGGGGTAGATACGCAGTATTTT